A single sample gave rise to the 27 T cell receptor beta chains below, sequenced in a study of CD8 T cells in ankylosing spondylitis. One entry per CDR3 protein results from TCRdb running MiXCR on the 5' RACE reads. The sample yields tens of thousands of distinct CDR3 sequences, over 9% seen once. The source material was blood, either unsorted or a sorted T cell fraction (not recorded which). The receptors were gathered from a male donor with ankylosing spondylitis or in good health (not recorded which).

For this clonotype: The germline gene is not matched at one end of the junction; a read error may be the cause. The rearrangement uses TRBV20-1 and TRBJ2-3, with 14 bases identical to TRBD2. The CDR3 runs 16 residues. Looked up from germline, CDR1 is DFQATT and CDR2 is SNEGSKA (reference sequence). CDR3 residues: CCAGLAGGSSTDTQYF. The DNA of the CDR3 is TGCTGTGCAGGACTAGCGGGAGGATCGAGCACAGATACGCAGTATTTT.

V and J are TRBV30 and TRBJ2-7; 8 nucleotides agree with TRBD1. CDR3 length: 13 amino acids. The V and J ends lost 2 bases and 3 bases, in that order; junction bases with no gene match: 3. From germline, CDR1 is GTSNPN and CDR2 SVGIG (reference sequence). Here the CDR3 reads CAWSRDRIYEQYF. The CDR3 nucleotides are TGTGCCTGGAGTCGGGACAGGATCTACGAGCAGTACTTC. The entire variable domain, with the rest obtained from reference TRBV30 and TRBJ2-7, is as follows: SQTIHQWPATLVQPVGSPLSLECTVEGTSNPNLYWYRQAAGRGLQLLFYSVGIGQISSEVPQNLSASRPQDRQFILSSKKLLLSDSGFYLCAWSRDRIYEQYFGPGTRLTVT.

This clonotype has ten or more counts. The V call is TRBV20-1, the J call TRBJ2-3; D gene ambiguous. The CDR3 sequence is 15 residues long. Looked up from germline, CDR1 is DFQATT and CDR2 is SNEGSKA (reference sequence). Trimming took 3 bases from V and 2 from J, leaving 15 bases between them. Here the CDR3 DNA reads TGCAGTGCTAGCATCGCGACGTCTGCCACAGATACGCAGTATTTT. Translating gives CSASIATSATDTQYF.

This clonotype was detected many times. The CDR3 DNA is TGTGCCAGCAGCCCTAGCGGGGCCACCTACGAGCAGTACTTC. It specifies CASSPSGATYEQYF. The V call is TRBV6-1, the J call TRBJ2-7; 9 positions agree with TRBD2. CDR3 length equals 14 residues. CDR1 and CDR2 from the germline V gene are MNHNS and SASEGT. After removal of 6 bases from V and 2 bases from J, the junction contained 5 bases not matched to a gene.

This clonotype came up many times. This chain links TRBV25-1 with TRBJ1-1; D is undetermined. Deletions cut 7 bases from V and 2 bases from J, with 2 bases between. This CDR3 region has 10 residues. CDR1 and CDR2 from the germline V gene are MGHDK and SYGVNS. DNA for the CDR3: TGTGCCAGCATTAACACTGAAGCTTTCTTT. Amino acids: CASINTEAFF.

This clonotype was recorded many times. This chain uses TRBV29-1 with TRBJ2-1; 10 bases align to TRBD2. Per the germline V gene, CDR1 is SQVTM and CDR2 is ANQGSEA. The CDR3 is 13 residues long. V was clipped by 7 bases and J by 6 bases; unmatched bases: 6. CDR3 DNA sequence: TGCAGCGATCAACTAGCGGGAAGCAATGAGCAGTTCTTC. It translates to CSDQLAGSNEQFF.

This clonotype was observed a handful of times. V gene TRBV6-1 combines with J gene TRBJ2-1, with 8 bases matching TRBD2. The CDR3 loop spans 16 amino acids. V was clipped by 6 bases and J by 0 bases; unmatched bases: 7. Germline lookup yields CDR1 MNHNS and CDR2 SASEGT. The CDR3 DNA is TGTGCCAGCAGGACACTAGCGGAGAGCTCCTACAATGAGCAGTTCTTC. Its translation: CASRTLAESSYNEQFF.

This clonotype was recorded many times. The genes are TRBV20-1 and TRBJ2-1, with D possibly matching TRBD1 (6 bases). The CDR3 loop spans 12 amino acids. The V end was cut by 6 bases, the J end by 8 bases, with 14 bases between. Germline assignment: CDR1 DFQATT and CDR2 SNEGSKA (reference sequence). The CDR3 bases are TGCAGTGCCCGTAAGGGGGAGCATGAGCAGTTCTTC. Translated: CSARKGEHEQFF.

This clonotype was counted between two and nine times. This chain uses TRBV14 with TRBJ1-1; D possibly corresponds to TRBD1 (5 bases). V was cut by 6 bases and J by 2 bases, with 16 bases left in between. Germline CDR1 and CDR2: SGHDN and FVKESK. This CDR3 spans 15 amino acids. CDR3 in DNA: TGTGCCAGCAGATACGCGGGGCAGGGAAACACTGAAGCTTTCTTT. It encodes CASRYAGQGNTEAFF. Looking up the rest from reference TRBV14 and TRBJ1-1 gives the full variable domain: EAGVTQFPSHSVIEKGQTVTLRCDPISGHDNLYWYRRVMGKEIKFLLHFVKESKQDESGMPNNRFLAERTGGTYSTLKVQPAELEDSGVYFCASRYAGQGNTEAFFGQGTRLTVV.

The genes are TRBV20-1 and TRBJ2-3; 7 positions match TRBD1. CDR3 length: 13 residues. Looked up from germline, CDR1 is DFQATT and CDR2 is SNEGSKA (reference sequence). Trimming at V came to 8 bases and at J to 2 bases, leaving 7 bases not matched to a gene. This chain's CDR3 is CSTSRGLTDTQYF. DNA of the CDR3: TGCAGTACTTCGAGGGGGCTCACAGATACGCAGTATTTT.

In its sample, this clonotype was seen many times. This sequence joins TRBV5-4 and TRBJ2-1; D is uncertain. Germline V gene sequence: CDR1 SGHNT, CDR2 YYREEE (reference sequence). V dropped 5 bases and J dropped 9 bases, with 21 bases sitting between them. The CDR3 runs to 15 residues. CDR3 loop: CASSTEAVRASEQFF. The CDR3 bases are TGTGCCAGCAGTACCGAAGCCGTCCGAGCAAGTGAGCAGTTCTTC. The full variable domain, in which reference TRBV5-4 and TRBJ2-1 provide the parts outside the CDR3, is ETGVTQSPTHLIKTRGQQVTLRCSSQSGHNTVSWYQQALGQGPQFIFQYYREEENGRGNFPPRFSGLQFPNYSSELNVNALELDDSALYLCASSTEAVRASEQFFGPGTRLTVL.

The chain links TRBV15 to TRBJ2-3, with D unclear. V lost 0 bases, J lost 6 bases, and 13 bases lay in between. This CDR3 is 15 amino acids long. Looked up from germline, CDR1 is LNHNV and CDR2 is YYDKDF (reference sequence). The CDR3 nucleotides read TGTGCCACCAGCAGAGATCGGGCTAGTGGGGATACGCAGTATTTT. As protein: CATSRDRASGDTQYF.

This clonotype was counted between two and nine times. The J gene is TRBJ1-1, the V gene TRBV7-8; D call uncertain. The length of the CDR3 is 14 residues. The germline V and J ends were trimmed by 7 bases and 2 bases, with 14 bases remaining between them. The V gene's germline CDR1 is SGHVS and CDR2 FQNEAQ. This CDR3 is CASILRGSNTEAFF. The CDR3 bases are TGTGCCAGCATCCTCCGAGGCAGCAACACTGAAGCTTTCTTT.

This clonotype showed up many times. V usage is TRBV12-3 or TRBV12-4 and J usage is TRBJ2-1; 13 nucleotides match TRBD2. This CDR3 spans 15 amino acids. The CDR3 DNA sequence: TGTGCTTCCACTAGCGGGAGGGGGTCCTACAATGAGCAGTTCTTC. Encoded protein: CASTSGRGSYNEQFF.

This clonotype was seen ten or more times. The chain has TRBV20-1 and TRBJ2-7; 9 nucleotides match TRBD2. Germline lookup yields CDR1 DFQATT and CDR2 SNEGSKA (reference sequence). Germline trimming cut 3 bases from V and 1 base from J; bases unmatched to any gene: 7. This CDR3 is built from 15 residues. The CDR3 is CSASHGLATSYEQYF. The CDR3 coding sequence is TGCAGTGCTAGCCACGGACTAGCGACTTCCTACGAGCAGTACTTC.

This clonotype was picked up many times. The J gene is TRBJ2-5, the V gene TRBV7-6; TRBD2 matches 7 bases. The trim removed 1 base at V and 4 bases at J, leaving 6 bases unmatched. The CDR3 is made up of 15 amino acids. Germline V gene sequence: CDR1 SGHVS, CDR2 FNYEAQ. The CDR3 DNA reads TGTGCCAGCAGCTTAGTGGCGGGAGTATTAGAGACCCAGTACTTC. This encodes CASSLVAGVLETQYF.

This clonotype was detected many times. The germline gene is not matched at one end of the junction; a read error may be the cause. J is TRBJ2-1 and V is TRBV7-2; 9 nucleotides line up with TRBD2. CDR3 length: 12 amino acids. Germline CDR1 is SGHTA and CDR2 is FQGNSA. CDR3 sequence: CASSLTSGSAFF. CDR3 bases: TGTGCCAGCAGCTTAACTAGCGGGTCGGCCTTTTTC.

This clonotype was counted only a few times. The chain uses TRBV20-1 and TRBJ1-2; perhaps TRBD1 as D (6 bases). The CDR3 sequence is 13 residues long. V was trimmed by 5 bases and J by 8 bases, leaving 18 bases between them. The germline V gene has CDR1 DFQATT and CDR2 SNEGSKA (reference sequence). The CDR3 nucleotides are TGCAGTGCTCCAGCGGGCGGGGGCAGGGGCTACACCTTC. It encodes CSAPAGGGRGYTF.

At least ten counts were recorded for this clonotype. V usage is TRBV29-1 and J usage is TRBJ2-1; 12 nucleotides agree with TRBD2. Looked up from germline, CDR1 is SQVTM and CDR2 is ANQGSEA. This CDR3 contains 15 residues. V lost 4 bases and J lost 4; bases outside the gene matches: 5. CDR3 DNA: TGCAGCGTTGTAGGTCTAGCGGGAGGGTACAATGAGCAGTTCTTC. It is translated as CSVVGLAGGYNEQFF.

This clonotype was counted many times. The chain joins TRBV9 to TRBJ2-2, with TRBD2 as a possible D gene (6 bases). The germline V gene encodes CDR1 SGDLS and CDR2 YYNGEE. V shed 0 bases and J shed 1 base, with 10 bases lying between them. The CDR3 spans 16 residues. Written as DNA, the CDR3 is TGTGCCAGCAGCGTAGCGGTCGGGGGGAACACCGGGGAGCTGTTTTTT. Its translation is CASSVAVGGNTGELFF.

This clonotype was detected ten times or more. This chain connects TRBV7-8 to TRBJ1-3; D gene ambiguous. The CDR3 runs to 12 residues. From germline, CDR1 is SGHVS and CDR2 FQNEAQ. Trimming took off 3 bases at V and 1 base at J, with 1 base between the two ends. This CDR3 is CASSFSGNTIYF. CDR3 sequence (DNA): TGTGCCAGCAGCTTTTCTGGAAACACCATATATTTT. Full variable domain (remainder filled in from reference TRBV7-8 and TRBJ1-3): GAGVSQSPRYKVAKRGQDVALRCDPISGHVSLFWYQQALGQGPEFLTYFQNEAQLDKSGLPSDRFFAERPEGSVSTLKIQRTQQEDSAVYLCASSFSGNTIYFGEGSWLTVV.

This clonotype was counted ten times or more. The rearrangement joins TRBV5-6 to TRBJ1-5; D ambiguous. The CDR3 loop spans 15 amino acids. The germline gives CDR1 SGHDT, CDR2 YYEEEE. Trimming removed 0 bases from V and 5 bases from J, with 12 bases in between. This CDR3 is CASSLAVDFYQPQHF. In DNA form, the CDR3 reads TGTGCCAGCAGCTTGGCCGTGGATTTCTATCAGCCCCAGCATTTT. The variable domain in full, with the rest retrieved from reference TRBV5-6 and TRBJ1-5, is DAGVTQSPTHLIKTRGQQVTLRCSPKSGHDTVSWYQQALGQGPQFIFQYYEEEERQRGNFPDRFSGHQFPNYSSELNVNALLLGDSALYLCASSLAVDFYQPQHFGDGTRLSIL.

The chain recombines TRBV5-6 with TRBJ2-1; TRBD2 is a possible D gene (6 bases). Trimming left V 2 bases short and J 5 bases short, with 11 bases between. CDR1 SGHDT and CDR2 YYEEEE come from the germline V gene. The CDR3 has 14 amino acids. The CDR3 sequence is CASSFGGLNNEQFF. In nucleotides, the CDR3 is TGTGCCAGCAGCTTCGGGGGACTTAACAATGAGCAGTTCTTC.

This clonotype showed up many times. V and J are TRBV20-1 and TRBJ2-1, with TRBD2 matching 8 bases. The length of the CDR3 is 19 residues. V lost 0 bases and J lost 7; bases outside the gene matches: 20. Germline lookup yields CDR1 DFQATT and CDR2 SNEGSKA (reference sequence). CDR3 bases: TGCAGTGCTAGAGAACGTACTCCTGTCACTAGCGGCACCCCTAATGAGCAGTTCTTC. As protein: CSARERTPVTSGTPNEQFF.

The chain uses TRBV11-1 and TRBJ2-5; D might be TRBD1 (5 bases). The CDR3 sequence is 14 residues long. Germline CDR1 and CDR2: SGHAT and FQDESV (reference sequence). The V and J ends lost 6 bases and 5 bases respectively, with 16 bases between them. DNA of the CDR3: TGTGCCAGCAGACAATGGGGCGACGGGGAGACCCAGTACTTC. Its protein product is CASRQWGDGETQYF.

This clonotype was recorded many times. The chain joins TRBV5-6 to TRBJ2-3, with D maybe TRBD1 (7 bases). Trimming removed 0 bases at V and 5 bases at J, with 16 bases between. Germline assignment: CDR1 SGHDT and CDR2 YYEEEE. This CDR3 spans 16 amino acids. CDR3 protein: CASSLVRPGGGDTQYF. The CDR3 DNA sequence: TGTGCCAGCAGCTTGGTCCGGCCAGGGGGAGGAGATACGCAGTATTTT.

In this sample, this clonotype turned up many times. CDR3 sequence reads: CASSPGRDYEQYF. DNA of the CDR3: TGTGCCAGCTCACCAGGACGGGACTACGAGCAGTACTTC. The V call is TRBV18, the J call TRBJ2-7, with D maybe TRBD2 (5 bases). The CDR3 loop spans 13 amino acids. Trimming removed 2 bases from V and 3 bases from J, with 8 bases in between. CDR1 and CDR2 (germline): KGHSH, LQKENI.